One and the same sample provided the 24 T cell receptor beta chains below, sequenced in a study of CD8+ T cells in alopecia areata. After isolation, RNA underwent reverse transcription to generate cDNA as the sequencing template. Repertoires were generated with immunoSEQ multiplex PCR, while TCRdb's copy carries only in-frame clones and drops some. Among fewer than 150,000 clones listed, roughly 82% were seen once. Treatment indicated: oral pan-JAK inhibitor, 5-10 mg twice daily. The source material was CD8+ T cells sorted from blood, sampled at week 4, from a patient treated with tofacitinib. The receptors derive from a human donor with alopecia areata.

The rearrangement joins TRBV5-4 to TRBJ2-7; a weak D match, TRBD2 (6 bases). Germline loops: CDR1 SGHNT, CDR2 YYREEE (reference sequence). V was trimmed by 5 bases and J by 0 bases, leaving 15 bases between them. CDR3 length: 15 residues. The CDR3, as DNA: TGTGCCAGCAGTCTGGGCCTCGGGGGCTCCTACGAGCAGTACTTC. Protein product: CASSLGLGGSYEQYF.

The chain employs TRBV5-1 and TRBJ2-7, with D perhaps being TRBD1 or TRBD2 (7 bases each). The CDR3 extends over 15 amino acids. Germline V CDR1 and CDR2: SGHRS, YFSETQ. The V end lost 4 bases, the J end lost 3 bases, and 17 bases lay between the germline ends. The CDR3, as DNA: TGCGCCAGCAGCCAGGGGGGGTCTATTTACTACGAGCAGTACTTC. Translating it yields CASSQGGSIYYEQYF.

This clone was detected once. The V call is TRBV12-5, the J call TRBJ2-1, with 8 bases aligning to TRBD2. Germline CDR1 LGHNT, CDR2 FRNRAP. The CDR3 runs to 17 residues. J was trimmed by 5 bases and V by 6 bases; bases with no gene match: 15. In nucleotides, the CDR3 is TGTGCTAGTGGCCTCAACCCACCGGGACTAGTGAACAATGAGCAGTTCTTC. Protein: CASGLNPPGLVNNEQFF.

This clone occurred many times. V usage is TRBV6-5 and J usage is TRBJ1-2; 9 bases map to TRBD1. The CDR3 contains 15 residues. V was clipped by 5 bases and J by 3 bases; unmatched bases: 7. CDR1 is MNHEY and CDR2 is SVGAGI in the germline V gene. The CDR3, as DNA: TGTGCCAGCAGTCATGGGACAGGGAGAGACTATGGCTACACCTTC. It encodes CASSHGTGRDYGYTF.

This rearrangement joins TRBV29-1 to TRBJ2-2; unclear D gene. V was clipped by 6 bases and J by 2 bases, with 7 bases between them. In germline, CDR1 is SQVTM, CDR2 ANQGSEA. The CDR3 spans 12 residues. CDR3 sequence (DNA): TGCAGCGTACAGTCTAACACCGGGGAGCTGTTTTTT. This gives the protein CSVQSNTGELFF.

This chain uses TRBV7-9 with TRBJ2-1, with D unclear. Germline CDR1 is SEHNR and CDR2 is FQNEAQ (reference sequence). The CDR3 sequence is 11 residues long. Trimming left V 10 bases short and J 1 base short, with 5 bases between. The CDR3 sequence: CATGSYNEQFF. CDR3 bases: TGTGCCACTGGATCCTACAATGAGCAGTTCTTC.

CDR3 sequence reads: CASSSLAGGTYEQYF. The CDR3 nucleotides are TGTGCCAGCAGCTCGCTAGCGGGGGGGACCTACGAGCAGTACTTC. V and J are TRBV7-6 and TRBJ2-7; TRBD2 aligns across 12 bases. Germline V gene sequence: CDR1 SGHVS, CDR2 FNYEAQ. Germline trimming cut 4 bases from V and 2 bases from J; bases unmatched to any gene: 3. The CDR3 spans 15 residues.

The chain carries TRBV6-5 and TRBJ2-1; D possibly corresponds to TRBD1 (6 bases). The germline gives CDR1 MNHEY, CDR2 SVGAGI. The CDR3 runs 16 residues. The V end was cut by 0 bases, the J end by 4 bases, with 13 bases between. CDR3 loop: CASSYSKQGGYNEQFF. CDR3 sequence (DNA): TGTGCCAGCAGTTACTCGAAACAGGGTGGGTACAATGAGCAGTTCTTC.

This clone has only one observation. The gene calls are TRBV27 and TRBJ2-3; D is perhaps TRBD1 (6 bases). Trimming removed 6 bases from V and 11 bases from J, with 12 bases in between. Germline lookup yields CDR1 MNHEY and CDR2 SMNVEV (reference sequence). The CDR3 covers 11 residues. In nucleotides, the CDR3 is TGTGCCAGCAGGCAACAGGGTGTGCAGTATTTT. It specifies CASRQQGVQYF.

The V gene is TRBV5-6, the J gene TRBJ2-3, with TRBD1 matching over 11 bases. J gave up 3 bases and V 2 bases, and 2 bases lay outside the gene matches. Germline V CDR1 and CDR2: SGHDT, YYEEEE. The CDR3 contains 15 residues. The CDR3 loop reads CASSFGQGATDTQYF. CDR3 nucleotide sequence: TGTGCCAGCAGCTTCGGACAGGGGGCAACAGATACGCAGTATTTT.

This clone was seen only a few times. This rearrangement joins TRBV5-4 to TRBJ2-7; D is possibly TRBD1 (5 bases). CDR1 SGHNT and CDR2 YYREEE come from the germline V gene (reference sequence). V was clipped by 0 bases and J by 5 bases, with 6 bases between them. CDR3 length: 12 amino acids. The CDR3 sequence: CASSLEGHEQYF. The CDR3 DNA sequence: TGTGCCAGCAGCTTGGAGGGGCACGAGCAGTACTTC. Together with reference TRBV5-4 and TRBJ2-7, the CDR3 gives the full variable domain: ETGVTQSPTHLIKTRGQQVTLRCSSQSGHNTVSWYQQALGQGPQFIFQYYREEENGRGNFPPRFSGLQFPNYSSELNVNALELDDSALYLCASSLEGHEQYFGPGTRLTVT.

The chain carries TRBV5-6 and TRBJ2-7; 7 bases match TRBD2. Per the germline V gene, CDR1 is SGHDT and CDR2 is YYEEEE. There are 15 residues in the CDR3. V lost 5 bases and J lost 3; bases outside the gene matches: 11. The CDR3 loop reads CASSSARENLYEQYF. Here the CDR3 DNA reads TGTGCCAGCAGTTCCGCGCGGGAGAACCTCTACGAGCAGTACTTC.

V and J are TRBV29-1 and TRBJ1-5, with 8 nucleotides matching TRBD1. Germline CDR1 and CDR2: SQVTM and ANQGSEA. The ends lost 5 bases at V and 0 bases at J; junction bases unmatched: 3. The CDR3 contains 14 residues. The DNA for the CDR3 is TGCAGCGTTCAAACAGGGGGTAGCAATCAGCCCCAGCATTTT. Its translation: CSVQTGGSNQPQHF.

The CDR3 sequence: CASSLGGDADTQYF. DNA of the CDR3: TGTGCCAGCAGCTTAGGAGGTGACGCAGATACGCAGTATTTT. This chain uses TRBV11-3 with TRBJ2-3; the D is unclear. Germline V gives CDR1 SGHNT, CDR2 YENEEA. The CDR3 covers 14 residues. Deletions cut 1 base from V and 4 bases from J, with 9 bases between. Variable domain in full (rest from reference TRBV11-3 and TRBJ2-3): EAGVVQSPRYKIIEKKQPVAFWCNPISGHNTLYWYLQNLGQGPELLIRYENEEAVDDSQLPKDRFSAERLKGVDSTLKIQPAELGDSAVYLCASSLGGDADTQYFGPGTRLTVL.

The J gene is TRBJ2-7, the V gene TRBV7-2; 10 bases fit TRBD2. Germline trimming cut 6 bases from V and 3 bases from J; bases unmatched to any gene: 8. The CDR3 loop spans 15 amino acids. The germline V gene encodes CDR1 SGHTA and CDR2 FQGNSA. CDR3 amino acids: CASRVTSGESYEQYF. The CDR3, as DNA: TGTGCCAGCAGAGTAACTAGCGGGGAGAGCTACGAGCAGTACTTC.

The chain carries TRBV5-1 and TRBJ2-7; a possible D gene is TRBD1 (6 bases). Germline V gene data show CDR1 as SGHRS and CDR2 as YFSETQ. This CDR3 comprises 14 residues. V shed 2 bases and J shed 5 bases, with 14 bases lying between them. DNA for the CDR3: TGCGCCAGCAGCTTAACATTAGGGGGAAACGAGCAGTACTTC. Amino acids: CASSLTLGGNEQYF.

This rearrangement joins TRBV15 to TRBJ1-6; D may be TRBD1 (5 bases). V gave up 3 bases and J gave up 0 bases, with 9 bases separating them. Germline V gene sequence: CDR1 LNHNV, CDR2 YYDKDF (reference sequence). The CDR3 sequence is 16 residues long. The CDR3 here is CATSRGLSSYNSPLHF. CDR3 bases: TGTGCCACCAGCAGGGGACTCAGCTCCTATAATTCACCCCTCCACTTT.

The chain has TRBV6-5 and TRBJ2-2, with 7 bases aligning to TRBD1. Germline CDR1 MNHEY, CDR2 SVGAGI. Trimming cost V 2 bases and J 6 bases; bases outside gene matches: 9. The CDR3 has 16 residues. The CDR3 region is CASSYTWTGGAGELFF. The CDR3 DNA reads as TGTGCCAGCAGTTACACCTGGACAGGAGGTGCCGGGGAGCTGTTTTTT.

This sequence joins TRBV5-6 and TRBJ1-5; tentatively, D is TRBD1 (5 bases). The CDR3 is made up of 14 amino acids. CDR1 and CDR2 (germline): SGHDT, YYEEEE. V lost 4 bases, J lost 2 bases, and 10 bases lay in between. The CDR3 sequence: CASSLGDGNQPQHF. CDR3 DNA sequence: TGTGCCAGCAGCCTAGGGGACGGCAATCAGCCCCAGCATTTT. Based on the CDR3 plus reference TRBV5-6 and TRBJ1-5, the full variable domain is DAGVTQSPTHLIKTRGQQVTLRCSPKSGHDTVSWYQQALGQGPQFIFQYYEEEERQRGNFPDRFSGHQFPNYSSELNVNALLLGDSALYLCASSLGDGNQPQHFGDGTRLSIL.

The chain links TRBV11-2 to TRBJ2-3; weak D call: TRBD2 (7 bases). V was shortened by 0 bases and J by 0 bases, with 19 bases between the two germline ends. CDR3 length equals 19 residues. CDR1 is SGHAT, CDR2 FQNNGV, per germline. The CDR3 loop is CASSLDSWGGSTSTDTQYF. In DNA form, the CDR3 reads TGTGCCAGCAGCTTAGATTCCTGGGGGGGCTCGACAAGCACAGATACGCAGTATTTT.

The rearrangement uses TRBV4-3 and TRBJ2-2; the match to TRBD2 covers 14 bases. V was clipped by 3 bases and J by 7 bases; unmatched bases: 4. Germline assignment: CDR1 LGHNA and CDR2 YSLEER. The CDR3 has 16 residues. The CDR3 sequence: CASSQGLAGDFGELFF. The CDR3 nucleotides are TGCGCCAGCAGCCAGGGACTAGCGGGGGATTTCGGGGAGCTGTTTTTT.

In regard to this clone: The junction departs from germline at one end; a sequencing error may be responsible. The chain joins TRBV7-7 to TRBJ2-5; D is ambiguous. This CDR3 region has 14 residues. CDR1 SSHAT and CDR2 FNYEAQ come from the germline V gene (reference sequence). CDR3 region: CASSLREAEETQYF. The CDR3 DNA is TGTGCTAGCAGCTTACGCGAGGCGGAAGAGACCCAGTACTTC.

Only one count was recorded for this clone. The chain combines TRBV14 with TRBJ2-1, with 10 positions matching TRBD1. CDR1 is SGHDN, CDR2 FVKESK, per germline. This CDR3 is 15 amino acids long. V was clipped by 7 bases and J by 9 bases; unmatched bases: 12. The CDR3 DNA sequence: TGTGCCAGCACCGACTACGGGACAGGGGTCAGTGAGCAGTTCTTC. This codes for CASTDYGTGVSEQFF.

The chain employs TRBV6-5 and TRBJ2-3, with D hard to call. This CDR3 comprises 15 residues. The germline CDR1 and CDR2 sequences are MNHEY and SVGAGI. V was pared by 5 bases and J by 6 bases, with 18 bases between. The CDR3 protein is CASSTQSPYQDTQYF. Here the CDR3 DNA reads TGTGCCAGCAGTACCCAGTCACCCTATCAGGATACGCAGTATTTT.